Listed here is a single T cell receptor (beta chain). Other DNA variants within this sample encode the same CDR3. This specimen belongs to a study of shared clonotypes between healthy human individuals. Sequencing was performed with immunoSEQ multiplex PCR; in TCRdb, only in-frame clones are kept and a portion is missing. The sample lists about 490,000 clones, 70% to 80% occurring once. The ends were cut back, 2 bases at V and 2 bases at J, with 7 bases in the middle. In germline, CDR1 is MDHEN, CDR2 SYDVKM. This CDR3 is built from 13 residues. This clonotype was obtained from a woman between 35 and 50 years old in good health. Some clones in this sample may be carry-over from other donors' samples. This rearrangement joins TRBV28 to TRBJ2-7; D is unclear. The sample was PBMCs. The CDR3 coding sequence is TGTGCCAGCAGTTTAGTCGGTCCCTACGAGCAGTACTTC. Encoded protein: CASSLVGPYEQYF.